This T cell receptor beta chain stems from a study of blood T cell repertoires in COVID-19. Overall study context: Donors in the United States, Italy and Spain gave samples during acute or convalescent COVID-19. Sources were T cells, B-cell-depleted T cells, or PBMCs; the material itself was cDNA or gDNA.

With V trimmed by 4 bases and J by 5 bases, 5 bases remained unmatched. There are 13 residues in the CDR3. The V gene's germline CDR1 is GTSNPN and CDR2 SVGIG (reference sequence). Data came from immunoSEQ multiplex PCR; TCRdb stores just in-frame clones and leaves some out. The sample has approximately 100,000 clones, about 85% seen once. This sequence originates from a human donor in a cohort sampled during active COVID-19. The genes are TRBV30 and TRBJ1-2, with TRBD1 matching 9 bases. Sequenced material: peripheral blood. This chain's CDR3 is CAWTGGQGYGYTF. DNA for the CDR3: TGTGCCTGGACTGGGGGACAGGGTTATGGCTACACCTTC.